Below are 32 T cell receptor beta chains sequenced from a single sample in a study of T-cell memory formation after mild COVID-19 (dated by TCRdb to the early 2020s). Receptors were amplified or captured by 5' RACE. These reads were obtained on an Illumina NovaSeq 6000. In TCRdb, the public reads were trimmed at Q25 with fastp and aligned with MiXCR, with productive beta chains retained. Each CDR3 protein gets just one entry, which takes the most common genes and DNA from the rows behind it. The sample table contains about 360,000 distinct CDR3 sequences; only one count was recorded for under 15% of them. 22% of the sample rests with the top ten. The specimen sequenced was PBMCs or a T cell subset sorted from them (not recorded which). Every receptor here comes from a man between 18 and 35 years old who had mild COVID-19 (a few samples of this study predate the infection). The sample titles of this study are shuffled in the database, so cell type and time point are left out; the donor was told from shared clones.

This clonotype showed up many times. The chain links TRBV5-1 to TRBJ2-5, with D perhaps matching TRBD1 (6 bases). The CDR3 sequence is 14 residues long. Trimming cost V 4 bases and J 3 bases, with 13 bases left between them. Germline V gives CDR1 SGHRS, CDR2 YFSETQ. CDR3 in amino acids: CASSRGQLEETQYF. CDR3 DNA sequence: TGCGCCAGCAGCCGAGGACAGTTAGAAGAGACCCAGTACTTC.

V gene TRBV15 combines with J gene TRBJ2-3, with a possible D match to TRBD1 (5 bases). V was trimmed by 0 bases and J by 4 bases, leaving 8 bases between them. CDR3 length: 14 amino acids. Germline V CDR1 and CDR2: LNHNV, YYDKDF (reference sequence). The CDR3 spells CATSRDQGADTQYF. The CDR3 DNA follows: TGTGCCACCAGCAGAGATCAGGGCGCAGATACGCAGTATTTT.

This clonotype was counted many times. The rearrangement links TRBV27 to TRBJ2-2; 7 nucleotides match TRBD2. Germline CDR1 MNHEY, CDR2 SMNVEV (reference sequence). The CDR3 sequence is 15 residues long. J gave up 1 base and V 10 bases, and 9 bases lay outside the gene matches. CDR3: CATGLWQLNTGELFF. CDR3 sequence (DNA): TGTGCCACGGGACTATGGCAGTTGAACACCGGGGAGCTGTTTTTT.

A few counts support this clonotype. This sequence joins TRBV4-2 and TRBJ1-4; D not certain. Germline assignment: CDR1 LGHNA and CDR2 YNFKEQ. With 8 bases removed from V and 0 bases from J, the gap between germline ends came to 7 bases. This CDR3 has 13 amino acids. The chain's CDR3 is CASRRATNEKLFF. The CDR3 DNA reads TGTGCCAGCCGGCGGGCAACTAATGAAAAACTGTTTTTT.

The chain links TRBV20-1 to TRBJ2-7; D gene uncertain. The germline V and J ends were trimmed by 1 base and 4 bases, with 5 bases remaining between them. The CDR3 is 11 residues long. The germline gives CDR1 DFQATT, CDR2 SNEGSKA (reference sequence). The CDR3 loop reads CSARVMYEQYF. The CDR3 coding sequence is TGCAGTGCTAGAGTGATGTACGAGCAGTACTTC.

V gene TRBV12-3 or TRBV12-4 combines with J gene TRBJ2-7; no reliable D call. Trimming took off 5 bases at V and 4 bases at J, with 12 bases between the two ends. The CDR3 extends over 13 amino acids. This CDR3 is CASSVRVGYEQYF. In DNA form, the CDR3 reads TGTGCCAGCAGTGTCCGAGTAGGGTACGAGCAGTACTTC.

This clonotype was found a few times. V is TRBV27 and J is TRBJ1-6, with TRBD1 as a possible D gene (5 bases). This CDR3 contains 13 residues. V lost 9 bases and J lost 6, with 12 bases in between. Germline V gene lookup returns CDR1 MNHEY and CDR2 SMNVEV (reference sequence). CDR3 in DNA: TGTGCCAGTTCCCGGGGCCTTAATTCACCCCTCCACTTT. It translates to CASSRGLNSPLHF.

This clonotype showed up just a few times. J is TRBJ2-5 and V is TRBV6-5; TRBD2 aligns across 11 bases. Per germline, CDR1 MNHEY and CDR2 SVGAGI. The CDR3 covers 15 residues. Trimming removed 1 base from V and 3 bases from J; junction bases left unmatched: 1. The CDR3 sequence: CASSYWGLAEETQYF. The CDR3 bases are TGTGCCAGCAGTTACTGGGGACTAGCGGAAGAGACCCAGTACTTC.

The chain uses TRBV7-2 and TRBJ1-1, with 7 bases lining up with TRBD1. The CDR3 length is 14 residues. Trimming at V came to 3 bases and at J to 3 bases, leaving 4 bases not matched to a gene. Germline CDR1 reads SGHTA; CDR2 reads FQGNSA. The CDR3 loop reads CASSFQGGYTEAFF. The CDR3, as DNA: TGTGCCAGCAGCTTCCAGGGGGGCTACACTGAAGCTTTCTTT.

Only a few counts were recorded for this clonotype. The V call is TRBV6-5, the J call TRBJ2-7; 7 nucleotides match TRBD1. Germline V gene sequence: CDR1 MNHEY, CDR2 SVGAGI. The CDR3 runs 14 residues. The V gene end was trimmed by 4 bases and the J gene end by 0 bases; junction bases not matched to a gene: 3. CDR3 sequence: CASSSTGSSYEQYV. Written as DNA, the CDR3 is TGTGCCAGCAGTTCGACAGGGAGCTCCTACGAGCAGTACGTC.

The chain combines TRBV4-1 with TRBJ2-7; D could derive from TRBD1 or TRBD2 (5 bases each). Germline V gene data show CDR1 as MGHRA and CDR2 as YSYEKL. V lost 5 bases to trimming and J lost 3 bases, with 23 bases between them. The CDR3 length is 17 residues. This CDR3 is CASSDLSGRDQNYEQYF. Here the CDR3 DNA reads TGCGCCAGCAGCGATCTCAGCGGTAGGGACCAAAACTACGAGCAGTACTTC.

V and J are TRBV11-2 and TRBJ2-4; 10 nucleotides line up with TRBD1. V dropped 5 bases and J dropped 7; count of bases not matched to a gene: 8. This CDR3 is built from 15 residues. Germline CDR1 is SGHAT and CDR2 is FQNNGV. In DNA, the CDR3 is TGTGCCAGCAGCCGCCGGGACAGGGGAGAGAACATTCAGTACTTC. This translates into CASSRRDRGENIQYF. The entire variable domain, with the rest obtained from reference TRBV11-2 and TRBJ2-4, is as follows: EAGVAQSPRYKIIEKRQSVAFWCNPISGHATLYWYQQILGQGPKLLIQFQNNGVVDDSQLPKDRFSAERLKGVDSTLKIQPAKLEDSAVYLCASSRRDRGENIQYFGAGTRLSVL.

This clonotype turned up a few times. Here the CDR3 reads CASSLGPGMNTEAFF. The CDR3 DNA reads as TGTGCCAGCAGCTTGGGTCCAGGGATGAACACTGAAGCTTTCTTT. The chain uses TRBV5-5 and TRBJ1-1, with D tentatively TRBD1 (5 bases). CDR1 and CDR2 (germline): SGHKS, YYEKEE (reference sequence). V was cut by 0 bases and J by 0 bases, with 9 bases left in between. CDR3 length: 15 amino acids.

The table lists this clonotype with many counts. The V and J genes are TRBV7-9 and TRBJ1-5; TRBD1 might be the D (6 bases). V was pared by 1 base and J by 4 bases, with 11 bases between. The CDR3 totals 15 residues. Germline-derived CDR1 and CDR2 are SEHNR and FQNEAQ (reference sequence). DNA for the CDR3: TGTGCCAGCAGCTTAGAAGGGGGTTGGAATCAGCCCCAGCATTTT. Protein sequence: CASSLEGGWNQPQHF. Full variable domain (missing parts from reference TRBV7-9 and TRBJ1-5): DTGVSQNPRHKITKRGQNVTFRCDPISEHNRLYWYRQTLGQGPEFLTYFQNEAQLEKSRLLSDRFSAERPKGSFSTLEIQRTEQGDSAMYLCASSLEGGWNQPQHFGDGTRLSIL.

This clonotype was recorded a few times. V usage is TRBV5-8 and J usage is TRBJ2-1; the D gene is possibly TRBD2 (6 bases). V was trimmed by 1 base and J by 5 bases, leaving 13 bases between them. This CDR3 is 15 amino acids long. CDR1 and CDR2 (germline): SGHTS, YDEGEE. CDR3: CASSLKAGYHNEQFF. Here the CDR3 DNA reads TGTGCCAGCAGCTTGAAGGCGGGGTACCACAATGAGCAGTTCTTC.

This chain connects TRBV18 to TRBJ2-7, with a weak D call TRBD2 (7 bases). V was shortened by 2 bases and J by 4 bases, with 15 bases between the two germline ends. The germline CDR1 and CDR2 sequences are KGHSH and LQKENI. The CDR3 contains 15 residues. Written as DNA, the CDR3 is TGTGCCAGCTCACCAGCGGGGGCGCGGGTTTACGAGCAGTACGTC. Protein sequence: CASSPAGARVYEQYV.

This clonotype was counted many times. This chain joins TRBV24-1 and TRBJ1-1; 9 nucleotides match TRBD1. With V trimmed by 12 bases and J by 5 bases, 9 bases remained unmatched. Germline loops: CDR1 KGHDR, CDR2 SFDVKD. The CDR3 contains 13 residues. The CDR3 protein is CASRGQGTTEAFF. The CDR3 DNA is TGTGCCTCTCGGGGACAGGGAACTACTGAAGCTTTCTTT.

This clonotype was detected only a few times. The V gene is TRBV7-7, the J gene TRBJ2-3; 9 nucleotides agree with TRBD1. The V gene's germline CDR1 is SSHAT and CDR2 FNYEAQ (reference sequence). This CDR3 has 14 residues. The CDR3, as DNA: TGTTCTAGCAGCTTGGGACAGGGACTAGATACGCAGTATTTT. Translation: CSSSLGQGLDTQYF.

This clonotype occurred many times. The chain recombines TRBV12-3 or TRBV12-4 with TRBJ2-2; no clear D. The germline V and J ends were trimmed by 5 bases and 1 base, with 11 bases remaining between them. The CDR3 length is 15 residues. The CDR3 protein is CASSPGRENTGELFF. CDR3 bases: TGTGCCAGCAGTCCCGGACGAGAGAACACCGGGGAGCTGTTTTTT.

This rearrangement joins TRBV5-4 to TRBJ1-2, with TRBD1 as a possible D gene (5 bases). This CDR3 is built from 14 residues. V dropped 5 bases and J dropped 2 bases, with 13 bases sitting between them. From germline, CDR1 is SGHNT and CDR2 YYREEE (reference sequence). CDR3 in DNA: TGTGCCAGCAGGAGACGTGGGGCCAACTATGGCTACACCTTC. It specifies CASRRRGANYGYTF.

This clonotype was counted at least ten times. The chain's CDR3 is CASSLLWDGYTF. The CDR3 coding sequence is TGTGCCAGCAGCTTACTTTGGGATGGCTACACCTTC. The chain couples TRBV7-2 to TRBJ1-2; D gene uncertain. V shed 2 bases and J shed 6 bases, with 7 bases lying between them. The CDR3 is 12 amino acids. CDR1 is SGHTA and CDR2 is FQGNSA in the germline V gene.

The chain recombines TRBV4-3 with TRBJ1-5, with TRBD1 matching over 7 bases. The CDR3 is 16 amino acids. Germline values: CDR1 LGHNA, CDR2 YSLEER. Trimming at V came to 0 bases and at J to 9 bases, leaving 11 bases not matched to a gene. CDR3 coding DNA: TGCGCCAGCAGCCAAGATAGTAGGCAGGGGGTAGGGCCCCAGCATTTT. Protein: CASSQDSRQGVGPQHF.

The V call is TRBV27, the J call TRBJ2-7; the D gene is possibly TRBD1 (5 bases). Germline lookup yields CDR1 MNHEY and CDR2 SMNVEV (reference sequence). This CDR3 contains 15 residues. Trimming cost V 6 bases and J 0 bases, with 15 bases left between them. The CDR3 DNA sequence: TGTGCCAGCAGCCGACTTCAGGGCCCCTCCTACGAGCAGTACTTC. It translates to CASSRLQGPSYEQYF.

The chain links TRBV6-2 or TRBV6-3 to TRBJ2-1; perhaps TRBD2 as D (5 bases). With 5 bases removed from V and 2 bases from J, the gap between germline ends came to 16 bases. In germline, CDR1 is MNHEY, CDR2 SVGEGT. The CDR3 is made up of 16 amino acids. CDR3 residues: CASSPSRAPPYNEQFF. The CDR3 bases are TGTGCCAGCAGTCCCTCGAGGGCACCCCCCTACAATGAGCAGTTCTTC.

This clonotype was counted between two and nine times. The V gene is TRBV20-1, the J gene TRBJ2-1; D perhaps matches TRBD1 (6 bases). The germline V and J ends were trimmed by 6 bases and 2 bases, with 14 bases remaining between them. Per the germline V gene, CDR1 is DFQATT and CDR2 is SNEGSKA (reference sequence). The CDR3 is 14 residues long. The CDR3 DNA reads as TGCAGTGCGGAACGGACAGTGACCTACAATGAGCAGTTCTTC. It codes for CSAERTVTYNEQFF.

This clonotype came up a few times. The V and J genes are TRBV7-8 and TRBJ2-7; 8 nucleotides align to TRBD1. V shed 1 base and J 0 bases; nucleotides not matched to a gene: 2. This CDR3 is built from 15 residues. Germline values: CDR1 SGHVS, CDR2 FQNEAQ. The CDR3 spells CASSLGQGSSYEQYV. CDR3 nucleotides: TGTGCCAGCAGCTTAGGACAGGGGAGCTCCTACGAGCAGTACGTC.

This clonotype was seen at least ten times. The chain employs TRBV19 and TRBJ2-1; 13 bases map to TRBD2. This CDR3 comprises 16 residues. Per germline, CDR1 LNHDA and CDR2 SQIVND (reference sequence). Trimming at V came to 7 bases and at J to 5 bases, leaving 8 bases not matched to a gene. CDR3 amino acids: CASNSGLAGVNNEQFF. The CDR3 bases are TGTGCCAGTAACTCTGGACTAGCGGGGGTAAACAATGAGCAGTTCTTC.

This clonotype was observed a few times. V gene TRBV7-6 combines with J gene TRBJ2-6, with a possible D match to TRBD1 (6 bases). The CDR3 sequence is 15 residues long. The germline V and J ends were trimmed by 4 bases and 0 bases, with 7 bases remaining between them. Germline-derived CDR1 and CDR2 are SGHVS and FNYEAQ. CDR3 residues: CASSWTASGANVLTF. The CDR3 DNA is TGTGCCAGCAGCTGGACAGCCTCTGGGGCCAACGTCCTGACTTTC. Looking up the rest from reference TRBV7-6 and TRBJ2-6 gives the full variable domain: GAGVSQSPRYKVTKRGQDVALRCDPISGHVSLYWYRQALGQGPEFLTYFNYEAQQDKSGLPNDRFSAERPEGSISTLTIQRTEQRDSAMYRCASSWTASGANVLTFGAGSRLTVL.

This clonotype was counted between two and nine times. J is TRBJ2-7 and V is TRBV7-2; D may be TRBD2 (7 bases). The ends were cut back, 3 bases at V and 4 bases at J, with 13 bases in the middle. This CDR3 contains 14 residues. Germline CDR1 SGHTA, CDR2 FQGNSA. CDR3 nucleotide sequence: TGTGCCAGCAGCTTCGCGGGGGCCATATACGAGCAGTACTTC. Translation gives CASSFAGAIYEQYF.

The CDR3 DNA is TGTGCCACCAGCAGGGCGACTTCAGATACGCAGTATTTT. It yields the protein CATSRATSDTQYF. The chain links TRBV15 to TRBJ2-3; D remains unclear. Trimming took 3 bases from V and 4 from J, leaving 8 bases between them. CDR3 length: 13 amino acids. Germline V gene sequence: CDR1 LNHNV, CDR2 YYDKDF (reference sequence).

This rearrangement joins TRBV20-1 to TRBJ1-1; possible D gene TRBD1, 5 bases. Trimming stripped 5 bases from V and 8 bases from J, with 24 bases between. The CDR3 consists of 15 residues. Germline V lookup: CDR1 DFQATT, CDR2 SNEGSKA (reference sequence). CDR3 sequence: CSAPFSNRPSNEAFF. CDR3 coding DNA: TGCAGTGCTCCTTTTTCGAACAGGCCGAGCAACGAAGCTTTCTTT.

The rearrangement joins TRBV6-2 or TRBV6-3 to TRBJ1-5, with D possibly TRBD1 on 6 matching bases. CDR1 MNHEY and CDR2 SVGEGT come from the germline V gene. CDR3 size: 14 residues. Trimming stripped 6 bases from V and 3 bases from J, with 12 bases between. In DNA, the CDR3 is TGTGCCAGCAGGCCCAGGGGATACAATCAGCCCCAGCATTTT. Translation: CASRPRGYNQPQHF.